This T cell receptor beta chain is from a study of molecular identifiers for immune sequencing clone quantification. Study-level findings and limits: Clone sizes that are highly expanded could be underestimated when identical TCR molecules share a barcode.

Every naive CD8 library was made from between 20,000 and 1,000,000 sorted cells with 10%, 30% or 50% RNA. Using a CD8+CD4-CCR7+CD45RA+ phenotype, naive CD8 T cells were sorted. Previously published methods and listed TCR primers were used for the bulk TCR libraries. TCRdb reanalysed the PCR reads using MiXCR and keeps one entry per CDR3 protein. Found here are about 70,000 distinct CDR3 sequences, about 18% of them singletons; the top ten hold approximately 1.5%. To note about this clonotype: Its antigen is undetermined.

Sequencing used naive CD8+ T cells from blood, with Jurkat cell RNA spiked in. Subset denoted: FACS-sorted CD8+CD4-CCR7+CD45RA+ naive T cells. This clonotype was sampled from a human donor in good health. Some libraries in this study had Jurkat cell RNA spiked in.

The CDR3 DNA reads as TGCGCCAGCAGCCGACCTAGCGGGAGCACAGATACGCAGTATTTT. Translating gives CASSRPSGSTDTQYF. This chain links TRBV4-1 with TRBJ2-3; 8 positions agree with TRBD2. The junction had 3 bases not matched to a gene; V was cut back by 4 bases and J by 0 bases. Germline V gives CDR1 MGHRA, CDR2 YSYEKL. There are 15 residues in the CDR3.